A selection of T cell receptor beta chains follows, all from one sample in a study of CD8 T cells in ankylosing spondylitis. In TCRdb, the 5' RACE reads were re-called with MiXCR into one record per CDR3 protein. This table holds roughly 240,000 distinct CDR3 sequences, about 30% found once. Sequencing was performed on blood, either unsorted or a sorted T cell fraction (not recorded which). The receptors were gathered from a male donor with ankylosing spondylitis or in good health (not recorded which). The CDR3 runs from the conserved cysteine through the conserved F or W. A D gene is named only where the DNA matches it firmly. A row's size may be missing; if present it is once, few, many or a size class.

V gene	J gene	D gene	clone size	CDR3 length	CDR3 DNA	CDR3 protein
TRBV5-6	TRBJ2-1	-	once	17	TGTGCCAGCAGCTTGGTGCGGACTAACTACCGATACAATGAGCAGTTCTTC	CASSLVRTNYRYNEQFF
TRBV29-1	TRBJ1-2	-	once	13	TGCAGCGTTGGGGGCGGAAGTAACTATGGCTACACCTTC	CSVGGGSNYGYTF
TRBV6-1	TRBJ2-1	-	-	12	TGTGCCAGCATTCCCTCCCTAGCGGAGCAGTTCTTC	CASIPSLAEQFF
TRBV6-5	TRBJ2-3	-	few	15	TGTGCCAGCAGTTCCAAACCCGGACTGGCAGATACGCAGTATTTT	CASSSKPGLADTQYF
TRBV6-1	TRBJ1-4	-	-	16	TGTGCCAGCAGCCCCGGTGCGGGGGTCGGGTTAGAAAAACTGTTTTTT	CASSPGAGVGLEKLFF
TRBV12-3/TRBV12-4	TRBJ2-7	-	few	13	TGTGCCAGCAGTTTATTGGGTTTCTACGAGCAGTACTTC	CASSLLGFYEQYF
TRBV20-1	TRBJ2-7	-	few	13	TGCAGTGCTAGAGGGGGCGCCGCCTACGAGCAGTACTTC	CSARGGAAYEQYF
TRBV12-3/TRBV12-4	TRBJ1-4	-	-	14	TGTGCCAGCAGTTTAGGGGGCGCCTCTGAAAAACTGTTTTTT	CASSLGGASEKLFF
TRBV29-1	TRBJ1-4	-	-	12	TGCAGCGTTGAGAGGGGAGATGAAAAACTGTTTTTT	CSVERGDEKLFF
TRBV20-1	TRBJ2-3	-	-	14	TGCAGTGCAGAGAGTCCTTCGACCCCAGATACGCAGTATTTT	CSAESPSTPDTQYF
TRBV9	TRBJ2-7	TRBD1	-	15	TGTGCCAGCAGCGTAGGACAGGGAACCCTCTACGAGCAGTACTTC	CASSVGQGTLYEQYF
TRBV5-6	TRBJ2-7	-	-	14	TGTGCCAGCAGCTTCCCAGGGTCCCCTAGGGAGCAGTACTTC	CASSFPGSPREQYF
TRBV7-2	TRBJ2-1	-	-	15	TGTGCCAGCAGCTTAGGGCAGGGGCCATACAATGAGCAGTTCTTC	CASSLGQGPYNEQFF
TRBV20-1	TRBJ2-7	TRBD1	few	13	TGCAGTCCAAGGGGACAGGGATCATACGAGCAGTACTTC	CSPRGQGSYEQYF
TRBV4-1	TRBJ2-5	-	few	15	TGCGCCAGCAGCTATGGACAGCCGGGCCGAGAGACCCAGTACTTC	CASSYGQPGRETQYF
TRBV5-1	TRBJ2-1	-	-	14	TGCGCCAGCAGCTTCCAGGGCCCCAACAATGAGCAGTTCTTC	CASSFQGPNNEQFF
TRBV12-3/TRBV12-4	TRBJ2-5	TRBD2	few	16	TGTGCCAGCAGTTTTTCACTAGCGGCGTCTCAAGAGACCCAGTACTTC	CASSFSLAASQETQYF
TRBV18	TRBJ2-4	-	-	15	TGTGCCAGCTCACTTTTTTCGGGTGGACTAAACATTCAGTACTTC	CASSLFSGGLNIQYF
TRBV7-2	TRBJ1-2	TRBD1	many	17	TGTGCCAGCAGCTCCCTTTCCCCGGGACAGACCGACTATGGCTACACCTTC	CASSSLSPGQTDYGYTF
TRBV5-8	TRBJ2-5	TRBD1	-	15	TGTGCCAGCAGCTCTGGGGACAGAGACCAAGAGACCCAGTACTTC	CASSSGDRDQETQYF
TRBV5-5	TRBJ2-3	TRBD1	-	15	TGTGCCAGCAGCAGCCGGACAGGGGTTTCAGATACGCAGTATTTT	CASSSRTGVSDTQYF
TRBV20-1	TRBJ2-5	-	-	12	TGCAGTGCGAGAGGGCTCCAAGAGACCCAGTACTTC	CSARGLQETQYF
TRBV12-3/TRBV12-4	TRBJ2-5	-	few	12	TGTGCCAGCACCCTCGGGGAAGAGACCCAGTACTTC	CASTLGEETQYF
TRBV20-1	TRBJ2-5	-	-	12	TGCAGTGCTCTCGAGGTGCAAGAGACCCAGTACTTC	CSALEVQETQYF
TRBV7-9	TRBJ2-1	-	many	12	TGTGCCAGCAGCGCCCTAGCAATTGAGCAGTTCTTC	CASSALAIEQFF
TRBV20-1	TRBJ1-4	TRBD1	few	13	TGCAGTGCTGGGACAGGGGGCACTGAAAAACTGTTTTTT	CSAGTGGTEKLFF
TRBV29-1	TRBJ2-1	-	few	15	TGCAGCGTCGTCGGCTCGGCAGTCTACTACAATGAGCAGTTCTTC	CSVVGSAVYYNEQFF